This TCR beta chain was recorded in a study of shared clonotypes between healthy human individuals (dated by TCRdb to 2019 to 2021). Regarding the study in general: Three men and a couple of women, aged 18 to 49 years, made up the cohort. Blood TCR repertoires of a handful of healthy adults were deeply sequenced to estimate repertoire size and the extent of clonotype sharing between individuals. Per donor, three plates each were used for CD4 naive and CD4 memory, two for CD8 naive, and one for CD8 memory. Each donor's leukapheresis produced roughly between about 0.8 and 8.9 billion PBMCs. Different laboratories and diverse techniques were used to prepare libraries and sequence TCR repertoires, to increase sequencing depth and limit assay-specific biases.

Beyond this particular receptor, the publication reports: Based on pairwise subsampling, the degree of clonotype sharing among donors was expected to be affected by sequencing depth. Estimated clonotype richness was generally larger for naive than for memory subsets. Even with the large sequencing depth, rarefaction of the sorted-subset datasets indicated that sequencing was incomplete. Compared with non-shared clonotypes, clonotypes shared by all four sorted-subset donors had higher generation probabilities. Sampling was restricted to blood, and TCR repertoires in tissue are likely to differ from TCR repertoires in blood. Because the study included a small number of donors, the genetic and exposure-history diversity represented was limited. Around 5.4% of naive CD4, 3.5% of naive CD8, about 2.1% of memory CD4, and more than 0.35% of memory CD8 clonotypes were shared across several donors.

Donors were healthy HIV-negative adults with no recently reported acute infections or vaccinations. Every donor was a Caucasian adult residing in Nashville, Tennessee, USA. CD4+ T cells were enriched by magnetic negative selection; naive cells were then positively selected on CD45RA, and the negative fraction formed the memory subset. Blood was collected by leukapheresis, and PBMCs were isolated by Ficoll-Histopaque density gradient centrifugation and then cryopreserved in liquid nitrogen vapor phase. Analytical flow cytometry was used to check the purity and quantity of every magnetically sorted T cell population. Each sorted fraction had its genomic DNA isolated and then quantified by UV absorbance on a Nanodrop 2000c. TCR CDR3 regions were amplified from genomic DNA by multiplex PCR using the deep immunoSEQ assay. Genomic DNA extracted from each cell subset was distributed evenly over all wells of several immunoSEQ 96-well plates, and each plate served as one replicate. For sorted subsets, 200 to 250 ng of genomic DNA, equivalent to 25,000 to 30,000 T cell genomes, went into each replicate PCR. Purified libraries were quantified with a Qubit 3.0 fluorometer, sized on a Bioanalyzer 2100, and re-quantified with the KAPA Library Quantification kit. Every immunoSEQ 96-well plate was sequenced on a dedicated single-read 150-cycle Illumina NextSeq 550 flow cell. As for how the authors treated the data: The immunoSEQ output contained only junctional sequences without quality scores, so filtering could not match that applied to full-length reads. To assign V/J genes and CDR3, sequences were annotated against IMGT germline references using PyIR, a Python wrapper for IgBLAST v1.9. Reads with weak V/J assignments (E-value above 1e-6), missing CDR3, stop codons, out-of-frame junctions, or ambiguous translated residues were removed. A V3J clonotype was defined by an identical inferred V gene, J gene, and CDR3 amino acid sequence. Percentage overlap between repertoires was calculated by dividing the number of shared unique clonotypes by the size of the smaller repertoire. Richness of each repertoire was evaluated using RTK rarefaction, the Chao1 estimator, and Recon v2.1 estimates of unobserved clonotypes. Generation probabilities were computed with OLGA for all TCRbeta clonotypes obtained by the gDNA method from four donors. Not all clones reach the TCRdb copy of this immuneACCESS table, which keeps in-frame sequences only. Checked studies attribute under half of the gap to unresolved V genes and leave the rest unexplained. V, J and clone size were drawn from that table, and D and trimming were deduced from the DNA. The sample contains more than 1 million clones, approximately 80% of them found a single time. More than 0.45% of the sample goes to the ten largest clones.

For this clone: The specificity of this receptor is unknown. The junction and the germline gene differ at one end; a read error may be behind it.

Spanning cysteine to phenylalanine, the CDR3 consists of 13 amino acids. This entry keeps only the CDR3 DNA: 39 bases, framed from base 1. According to the germline V gene, CDR1 reads MNHEY and CDR2 reads SVGAGI. The sequence came from a man between 18 and 29 years old in good health. Some clones in this sample may be carry-over from other donors' samples. The rearranged chain carries TRBV6-5 and TRBJ2-5; 8 junctional bases match TRBD2. Input material: memory CD4+ T cells from PBMCs. According to the study, the label for this sample's cell subset or site signals: CD45RA-negative fraction. The CDR3 in this case is CAISPAGEETQYF. The nucleotides are TGTGCCATCAGTCCAGCGGGAGAAGAGACCCAGTACTTC.